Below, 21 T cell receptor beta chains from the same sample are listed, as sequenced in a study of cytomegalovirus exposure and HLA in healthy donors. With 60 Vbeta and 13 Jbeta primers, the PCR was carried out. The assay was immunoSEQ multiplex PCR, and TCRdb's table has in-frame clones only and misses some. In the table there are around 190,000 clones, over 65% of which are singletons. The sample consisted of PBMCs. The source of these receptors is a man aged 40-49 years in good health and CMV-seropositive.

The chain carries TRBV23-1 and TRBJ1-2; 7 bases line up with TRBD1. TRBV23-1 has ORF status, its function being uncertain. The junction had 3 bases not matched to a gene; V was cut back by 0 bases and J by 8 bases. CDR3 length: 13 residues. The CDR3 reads CASSQSQGCGYTF. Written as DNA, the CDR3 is TGCGCCAGCAGTCAATCACAGGGGTGCGGCTACACCTTC.

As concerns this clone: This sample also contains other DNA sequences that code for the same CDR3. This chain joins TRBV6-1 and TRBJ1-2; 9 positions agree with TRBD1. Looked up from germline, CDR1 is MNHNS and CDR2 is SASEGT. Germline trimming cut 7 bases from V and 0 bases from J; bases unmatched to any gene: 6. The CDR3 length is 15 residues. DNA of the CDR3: TGTGCCAGCAATATAAGACAGGGGGCTAACTATGGCTACACCTTC. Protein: CASNIRQGANYGYTF.

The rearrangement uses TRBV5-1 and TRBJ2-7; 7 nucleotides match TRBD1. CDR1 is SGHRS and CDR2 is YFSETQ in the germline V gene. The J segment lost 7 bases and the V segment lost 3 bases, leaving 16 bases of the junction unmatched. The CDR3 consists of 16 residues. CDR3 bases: TGCGCCAGCAGCTCATCAGGGGGACAAACTACGGGGGAGCAGTACTTC. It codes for CASSSSGGQTTGEQYF. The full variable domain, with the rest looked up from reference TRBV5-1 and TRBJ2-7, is KAGVTQTPRYLIKTRGQQVTLSCSPISGHRSVSWYQQTPGQGLQFLFEYFSETQRNKGNFPGRFSGRQFSNSRSEMNVSTLELGDSALYLCASSSSGGQTTGEQYFGPGTRLTVT.

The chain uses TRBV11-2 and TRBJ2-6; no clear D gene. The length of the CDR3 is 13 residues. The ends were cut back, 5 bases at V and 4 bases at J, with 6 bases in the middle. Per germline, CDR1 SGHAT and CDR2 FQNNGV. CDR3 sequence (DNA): TGTGCCAGCAGCGCGGCGGGGGCCAACGTCCTGACTTTC. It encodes CASSAAGANVLTF. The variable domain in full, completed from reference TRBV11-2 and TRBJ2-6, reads EAGVAQSPRYKIIEKRQSVAFWCNPISGHATLYWYQQILGQGPKLLIQFQNNGVVDDSQLPKDRFSAERLKGVDSTLKIQPAKLEDSAVYLCASSAAGANVLTFGAGSRLTVL.

The CDR3 spells CASSRFLFQGAYEQYF. CDR3 nucleotide sequence: TGTGCCAGCAGCCGCTTTCTATTCCAGGGGGCCTACGAGCAGTACTTC. The gene calls are TRBV27 and TRBJ2-7; 7 bases map to TRBD1. Germline CDR1 reads MNHEY; CDR2 reads SMNVEV (reference sequence). The CDR3 spans 16 residues. The V and J ends lost 6 bases and 2 bases, in that order; junction bases with no gene match: 13.

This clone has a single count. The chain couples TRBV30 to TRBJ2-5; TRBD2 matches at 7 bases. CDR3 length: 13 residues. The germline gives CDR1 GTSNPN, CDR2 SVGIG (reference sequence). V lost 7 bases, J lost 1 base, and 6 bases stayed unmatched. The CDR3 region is CASTVAGQETQYF. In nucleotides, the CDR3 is TGTGCCTCCACTGTAGCGGGCCAAGAGACCCAGTACTTC. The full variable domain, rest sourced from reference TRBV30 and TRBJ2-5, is SQTIHQWPATLVQPVGSPLSLECTVEGTSNPNLYWYRQAAGRGLQLLFYSVGIGQISSEVPQNLSASRPQDRQFILSSKKLLLSDSGFYLCASTVAGQETQYFGPGTRLLVL.

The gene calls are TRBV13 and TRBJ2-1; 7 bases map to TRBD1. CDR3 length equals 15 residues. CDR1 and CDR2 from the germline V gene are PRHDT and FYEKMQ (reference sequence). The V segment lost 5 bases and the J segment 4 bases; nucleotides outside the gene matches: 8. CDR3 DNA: TGTGCCAGCAGCCAGACAGGGAATGGGTACAATGAGCAGTTCTTC. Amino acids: CASSQTGNGYNEQFF.

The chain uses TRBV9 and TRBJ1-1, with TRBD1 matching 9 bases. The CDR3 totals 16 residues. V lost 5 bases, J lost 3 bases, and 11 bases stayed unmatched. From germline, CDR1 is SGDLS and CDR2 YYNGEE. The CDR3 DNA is TGTGCCAGCAGGGGAGGGACAGGGAAAGGAGACACTGAAGCTTTCTTT. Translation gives CASRGGTGKGDTEAFF.

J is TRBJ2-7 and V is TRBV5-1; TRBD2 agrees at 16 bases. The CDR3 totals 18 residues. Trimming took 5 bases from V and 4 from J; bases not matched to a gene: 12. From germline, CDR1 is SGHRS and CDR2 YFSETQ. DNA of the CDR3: TGCGCCAGCAGTTATGGGACTAGCGGGGGGGCCGAGAGTTACGAGCAGTACTTC. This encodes CASSYGTSGGAESYEQYF.

The CDR3 coding sequence is TGCGCCAGCAGCCACTCACAGGACTACGAGCAGTACTTC. Amino acid sequence: CASSHSQDYEQYF. This chain joins TRBV4-1 and TRBJ2-7; TRBD1 might be the D (5 bases). Germline V gene lookup returns CDR1 MGHRA and CDR2 YSYEKL. With 3 bases removed from V and 3 bases from J, the gap between germline ends came to 9 bases. The CDR3 extends over 13 amino acids.

DNA of the CDR3: TGTGCCAGCAGTGCCCTACTAGCGGAATCCTACGAGCAGTACTTC. It translates to CASSALLAESYEQYF. V gene TRBV28 combines with J gene TRBJ2-7; 8 bases agree with TRBD2. With 5 bases clipped from V and 1 base from J, the junction kept 7 bases outside the gene matches. The CDR3 consists of 15 residues. Germline values: CDR1 MDHEN, CDR2 SYDVKM.

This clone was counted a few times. CDR3 nucleotides: TGTGCCACCCTATTAACAGGGGGCTTAGTCGGCGAGCAGTACTTC. Translated: CATLLTGGLVGEQYF. This chain links TRBV2 with TRBJ2-7, with 9 bases aligning to TRBD1. This CDR3 is built from 15 residues. Germline CDR1 reads SNHLY; CDR2 reads FYNNEI. Trimming took 10 bases from V and 6 from J; bases not matched to a gene: 16.

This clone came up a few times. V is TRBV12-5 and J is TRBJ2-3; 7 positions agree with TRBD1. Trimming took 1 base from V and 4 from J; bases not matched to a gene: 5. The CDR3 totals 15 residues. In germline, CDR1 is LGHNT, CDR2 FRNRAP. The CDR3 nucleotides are TGTGCTAGTGGTTTGGACAGGGGAATCGCAGATACGCAGTATTTT. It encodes CASGLDRGIADTQYF.

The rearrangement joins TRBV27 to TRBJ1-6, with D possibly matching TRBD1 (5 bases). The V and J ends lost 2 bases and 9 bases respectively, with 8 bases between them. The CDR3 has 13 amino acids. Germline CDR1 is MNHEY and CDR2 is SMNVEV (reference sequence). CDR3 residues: CASSLGASSPLHF. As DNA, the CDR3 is TGTGCCAGCAGTTTAGGGGCGTCTTCACCCCTCCACTTT.

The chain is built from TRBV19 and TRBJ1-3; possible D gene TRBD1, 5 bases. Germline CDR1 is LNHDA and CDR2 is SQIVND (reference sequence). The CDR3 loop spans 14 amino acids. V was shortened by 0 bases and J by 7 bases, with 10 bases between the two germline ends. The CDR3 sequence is CASSIDAGRNTIYF. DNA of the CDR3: TGTGCCAGTAGTATAGATGCGGGGCGCAACACCATATATTTT.

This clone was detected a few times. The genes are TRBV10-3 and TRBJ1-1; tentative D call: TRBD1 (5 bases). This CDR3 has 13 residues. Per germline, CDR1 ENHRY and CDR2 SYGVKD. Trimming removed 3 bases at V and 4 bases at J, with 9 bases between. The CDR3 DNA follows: TGTGCCATCAGTGACAGGGAAGGCACTGAAGCTTTCTTT. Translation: CAISDREGTEAFF.

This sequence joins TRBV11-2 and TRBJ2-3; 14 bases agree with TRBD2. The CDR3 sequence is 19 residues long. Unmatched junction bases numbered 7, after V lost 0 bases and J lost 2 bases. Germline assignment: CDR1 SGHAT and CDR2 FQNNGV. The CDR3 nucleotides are TGTGCCAGCAGCTTAGATCCTGGACTAGCGGGGGGAAACACAGATACGCAGTATTTT. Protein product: CASSLDPGLAGGNTDTQYF.

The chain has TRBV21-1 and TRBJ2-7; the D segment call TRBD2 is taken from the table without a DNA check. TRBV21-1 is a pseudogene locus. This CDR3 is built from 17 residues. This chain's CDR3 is CASSKGPGTIITYEQYF. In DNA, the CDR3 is TGTGCCAGCAGCAAAGGTCCCGGAACTATCATTACCTACGAGCAGTACTTC.

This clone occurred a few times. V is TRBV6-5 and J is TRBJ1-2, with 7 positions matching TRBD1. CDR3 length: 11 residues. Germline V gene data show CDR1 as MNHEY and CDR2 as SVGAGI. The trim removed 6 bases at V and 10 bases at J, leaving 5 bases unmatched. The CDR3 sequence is CASRFDRVYTF. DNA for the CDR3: TGTGCCAGCAGGTTCGACAGGGTCTACACCTTC.

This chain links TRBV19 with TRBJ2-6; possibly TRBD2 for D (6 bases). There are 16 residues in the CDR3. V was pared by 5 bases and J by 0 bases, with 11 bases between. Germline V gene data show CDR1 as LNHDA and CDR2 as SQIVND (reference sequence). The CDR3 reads CASSSNGGSGANVLTF. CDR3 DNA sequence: TGTGCCAGTAGTTCAAACGGGGGCTCTGGGGCCAACGTCCTGACTTTC.

Written as DNA, the CDR3 is TGTGCCAGCAGCGGGGTATCTGGGGAAAAACTGTTTTTT. This codes for CASSGVSGEKLFF. The chain couples TRBV25-1 to TRBJ1-4; no reliable D call. With 6 bases removed from V and 8 bases from J, the gap between germline ends came to 13 bases. Germline lookup yields CDR1 MGHDK and CDR2 SYGVNS. The CDR3 extends over 13 amino acids.